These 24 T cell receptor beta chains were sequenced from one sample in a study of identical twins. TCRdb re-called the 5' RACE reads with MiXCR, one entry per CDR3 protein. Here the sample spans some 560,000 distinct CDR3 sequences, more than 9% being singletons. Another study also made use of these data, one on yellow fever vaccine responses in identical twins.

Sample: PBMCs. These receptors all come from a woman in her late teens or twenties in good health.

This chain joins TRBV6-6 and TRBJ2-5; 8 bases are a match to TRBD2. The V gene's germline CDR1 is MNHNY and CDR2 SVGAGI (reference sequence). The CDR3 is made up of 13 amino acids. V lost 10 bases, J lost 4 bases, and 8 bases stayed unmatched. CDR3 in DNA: TGTGCCAACGCGGGCAGCGGGGGAGAGACCCAGTACTTC. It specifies CANAGSGGETQYF.

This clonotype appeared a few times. The CDR3 sequence: CASSKGQGRTGELFF. DNA of the CDR3: TGTGCCAGCAGCAAAGGGCAGGGGCGGACCGGGGAGCTGTTTTTT. The V gene is TRBV14, the J gene TRBJ2-2; D might be TRBD1 (6 bases). V lost 5 bases and J lost 5, with 15 bases in between. This CDR3 contains 15 residues. The germline V gene has CDR1 SGHDN and CDR2 FVKESK.

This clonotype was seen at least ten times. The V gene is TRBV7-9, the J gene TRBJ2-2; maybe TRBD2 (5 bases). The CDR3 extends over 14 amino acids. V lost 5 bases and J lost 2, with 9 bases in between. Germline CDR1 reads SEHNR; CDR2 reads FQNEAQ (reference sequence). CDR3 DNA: TGTGCCAGCAGCCAACTAGACAACACCGGGGAGCTGTTTTTT. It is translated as CASSQLDNTGELFF. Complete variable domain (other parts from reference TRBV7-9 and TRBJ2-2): DTGVSQNPRHKITKRGQNVTFRCDPISEHNRLYWYRQTLGQGPEFLTYFQNEAQLEKSRLLSDRFSAERPKGSFSTLEIQRTEQGDSAMYLCASSQLDNTGELFFGEGSRLTVL.

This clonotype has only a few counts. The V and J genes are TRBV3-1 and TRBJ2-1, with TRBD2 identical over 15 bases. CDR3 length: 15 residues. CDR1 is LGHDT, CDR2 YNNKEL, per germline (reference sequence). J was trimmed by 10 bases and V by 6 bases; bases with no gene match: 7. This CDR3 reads CASRGLAGGPREQFF. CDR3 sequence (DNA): TGTGCCAGCAGAGGACTAGCGGGAGGGCCTAGAGAGCAGTTCTTC.

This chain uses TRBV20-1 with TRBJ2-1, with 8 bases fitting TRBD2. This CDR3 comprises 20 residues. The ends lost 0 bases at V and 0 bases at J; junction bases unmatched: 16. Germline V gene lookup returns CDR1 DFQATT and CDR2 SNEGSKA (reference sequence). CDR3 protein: CSARDAERERLISSYNEQFF. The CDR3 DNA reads TGCAGTGCTAGAGATGCCGAGCGGGAGCGCCTGATCAGCTCCTACAATGAGCAGTTCTTC.

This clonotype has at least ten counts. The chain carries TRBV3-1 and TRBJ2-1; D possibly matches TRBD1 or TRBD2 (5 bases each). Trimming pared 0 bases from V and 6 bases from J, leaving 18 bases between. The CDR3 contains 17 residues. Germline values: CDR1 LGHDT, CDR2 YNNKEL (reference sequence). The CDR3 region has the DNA TGTGCCAGCAGCCAAGATCGGGACCTCTCCGTCTCCAATGAGCAGTTCTTC. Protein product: CASSQDRDLSVSNEQFF.

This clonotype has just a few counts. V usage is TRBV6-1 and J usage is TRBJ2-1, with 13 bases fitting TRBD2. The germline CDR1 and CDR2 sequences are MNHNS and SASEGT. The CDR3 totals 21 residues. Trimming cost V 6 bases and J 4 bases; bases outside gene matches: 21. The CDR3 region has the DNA TGTGCCAGCAGCGAGGGGGCCGGGGGACTAGCGGGATTTTCCCTGTACAATGAGCAGTTCTTC. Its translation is CASSEGAGGLAGFSLYNEQFF.

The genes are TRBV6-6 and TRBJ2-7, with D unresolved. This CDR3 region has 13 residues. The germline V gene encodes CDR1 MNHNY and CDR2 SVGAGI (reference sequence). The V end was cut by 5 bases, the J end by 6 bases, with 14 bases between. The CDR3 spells CASSHNPSAEQYF. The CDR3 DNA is TGTGCCAGCAGTCATAATCCCTCCGCCGAGCAGTACTTC.

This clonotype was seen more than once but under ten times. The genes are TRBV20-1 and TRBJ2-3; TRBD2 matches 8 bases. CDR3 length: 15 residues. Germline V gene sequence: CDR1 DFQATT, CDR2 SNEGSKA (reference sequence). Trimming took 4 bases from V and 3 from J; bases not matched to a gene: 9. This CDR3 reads CSAITGGPRTDTQYF. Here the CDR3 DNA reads TGCAGTGCTATAACGGGAGGGCCTCGGACAGATACGCAGTATTTT.

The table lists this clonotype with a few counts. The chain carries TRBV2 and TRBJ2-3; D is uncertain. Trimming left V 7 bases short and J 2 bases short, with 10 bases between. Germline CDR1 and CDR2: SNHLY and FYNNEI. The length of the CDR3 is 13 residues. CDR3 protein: CASIGYFTDTQYF. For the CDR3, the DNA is TGTGCCAGCATAGGCTATTTCACAGATACGCAGTATTTT.

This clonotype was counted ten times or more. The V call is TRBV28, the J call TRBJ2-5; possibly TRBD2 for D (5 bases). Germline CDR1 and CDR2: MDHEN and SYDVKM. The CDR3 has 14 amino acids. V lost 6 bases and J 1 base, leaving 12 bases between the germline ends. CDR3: CASRNSGIQETQYF. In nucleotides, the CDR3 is TGTGCCAGCAGGAACTCCGGGATCCAAGAGACCCAGTACTTC.

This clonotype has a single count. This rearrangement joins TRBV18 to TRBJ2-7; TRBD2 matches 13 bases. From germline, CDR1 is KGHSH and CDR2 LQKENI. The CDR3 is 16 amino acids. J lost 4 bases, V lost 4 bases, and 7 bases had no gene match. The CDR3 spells CASSLLAGGPGYEQYF. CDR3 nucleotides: TGTGCCAGCTCACTACTAGCGGGAGGGCCCGGATACGAGCAGTACTTC.

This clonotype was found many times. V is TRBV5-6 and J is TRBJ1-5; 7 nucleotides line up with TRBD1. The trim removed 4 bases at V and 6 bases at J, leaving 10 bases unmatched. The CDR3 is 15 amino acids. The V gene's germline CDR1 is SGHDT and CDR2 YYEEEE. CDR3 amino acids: CASSQIDRAGQPQHF. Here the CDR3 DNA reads TGTGCCAGCAGCCAAATCGACAGGGCGGGTCAGCCCCAGCATTTT.

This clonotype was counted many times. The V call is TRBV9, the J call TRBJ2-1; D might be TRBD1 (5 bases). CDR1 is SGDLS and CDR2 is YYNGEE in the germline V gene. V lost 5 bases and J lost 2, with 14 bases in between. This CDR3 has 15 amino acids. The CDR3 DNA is TGTGCCAGCAGTGCAACAGGCCTAGCCTACAATGAGCAGTTCTTC. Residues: CASSATGLAYNEQFF.

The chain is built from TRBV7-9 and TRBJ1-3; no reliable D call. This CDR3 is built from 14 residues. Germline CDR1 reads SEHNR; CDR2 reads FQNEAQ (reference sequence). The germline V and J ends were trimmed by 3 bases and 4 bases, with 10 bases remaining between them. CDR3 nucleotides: TGTGCCAGCAGCTTTGTGGATTCCGGAAACACCATATATTTT. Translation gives CASSFVDSGNTIYF.

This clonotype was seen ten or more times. Here the CDR3 DNA reads TGTGCCAGCAGCCAAGAGGTCTTGGGCTCTGGGGCCAACGTCCTGACTTTC. Encoded protein: CASSQEVLGSGANVLTF. This rearrangement joins TRBV4-2 to TRBJ2-6; D not certain. V lost 0 bases to trimming and J lost 0 bases, with 9 bases between them. CDR1 LGHNA and CDR2 YNFKEQ come from the germline V gene. The CDR3 covers 17 residues.

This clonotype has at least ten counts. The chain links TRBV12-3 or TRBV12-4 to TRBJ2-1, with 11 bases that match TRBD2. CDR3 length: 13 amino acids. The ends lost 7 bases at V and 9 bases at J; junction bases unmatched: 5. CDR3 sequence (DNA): TGTGCCAGCAAGCTAGCGGGGGGAAGTGAGCAGTTCTTC. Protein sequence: CASKLAGGSEQFF.

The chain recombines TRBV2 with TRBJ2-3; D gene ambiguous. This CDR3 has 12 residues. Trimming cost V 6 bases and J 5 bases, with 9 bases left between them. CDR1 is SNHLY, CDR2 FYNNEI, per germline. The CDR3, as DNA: TGTGCCAGCAGCCCAGAACAAGATACGCAGTATTTT. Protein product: CASSPEQDTQYF.

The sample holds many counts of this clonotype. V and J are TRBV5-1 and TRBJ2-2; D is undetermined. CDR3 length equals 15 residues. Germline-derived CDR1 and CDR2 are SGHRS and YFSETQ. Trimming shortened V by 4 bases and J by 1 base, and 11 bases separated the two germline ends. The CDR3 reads CASSLTHKNTGELFF. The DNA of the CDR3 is TGCGCCAGCAGCCTAACCCACAAGAACACCGGGGAGCTGTTTTTT.

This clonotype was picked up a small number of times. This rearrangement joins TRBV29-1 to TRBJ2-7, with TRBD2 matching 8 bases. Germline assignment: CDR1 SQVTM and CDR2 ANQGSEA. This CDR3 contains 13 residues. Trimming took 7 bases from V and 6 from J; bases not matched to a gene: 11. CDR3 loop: CSAVGAGAFEQYF. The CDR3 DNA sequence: TGCAGCGCCGTCGGAGCGGGAGCATTCGAGCAGTACTTC.

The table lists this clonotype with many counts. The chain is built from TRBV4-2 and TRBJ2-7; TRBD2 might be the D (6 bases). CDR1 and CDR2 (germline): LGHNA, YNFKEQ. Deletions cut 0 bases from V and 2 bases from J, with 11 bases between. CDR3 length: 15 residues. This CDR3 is CASSQEEGDPYEQYF. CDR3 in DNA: TGTGCCAGCAGCCAAGAGGAGGGTGACCCCTACGAGCAGTACTTC.

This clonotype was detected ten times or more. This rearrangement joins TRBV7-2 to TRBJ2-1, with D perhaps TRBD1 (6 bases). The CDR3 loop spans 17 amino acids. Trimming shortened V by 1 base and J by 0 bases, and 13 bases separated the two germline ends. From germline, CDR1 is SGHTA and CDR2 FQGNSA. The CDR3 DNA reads TGTGCCAGCAGCTTAGTCGACAGGACAGTCTCCTACAATGAGCAGTTCTTC. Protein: CASSLVDRTVSYNEQFF. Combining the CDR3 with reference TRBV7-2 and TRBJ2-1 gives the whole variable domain GAGVSQSPSNKVTEKGKDVELRCDPISGHTALYWYRQSLGQGLEFLIYFQGNSAPDKSGLPSDRFSAERTGGSVSTLTIQRTQQEDSAVYLCASSLVDRTVSYNEQFFGPGTRLTVL.

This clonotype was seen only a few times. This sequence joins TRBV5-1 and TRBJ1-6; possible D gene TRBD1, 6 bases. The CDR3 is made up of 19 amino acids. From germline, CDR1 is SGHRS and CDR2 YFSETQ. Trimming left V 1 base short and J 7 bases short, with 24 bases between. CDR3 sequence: CASSLRPGRQGLTNSPLHF. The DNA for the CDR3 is TGCGCCAGCAGCTTGCGACCCGGACGCCAGGGGCTAACCAATTCACCCCTCCACTTT.

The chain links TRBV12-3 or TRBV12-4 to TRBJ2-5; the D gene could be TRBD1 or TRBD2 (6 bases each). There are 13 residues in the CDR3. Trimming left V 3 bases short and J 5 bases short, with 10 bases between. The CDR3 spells CASSFVGGETQYF. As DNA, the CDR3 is TGTGCCAGCAGTTTCGTAGGGGGGGAGACCCAGTACTTC.